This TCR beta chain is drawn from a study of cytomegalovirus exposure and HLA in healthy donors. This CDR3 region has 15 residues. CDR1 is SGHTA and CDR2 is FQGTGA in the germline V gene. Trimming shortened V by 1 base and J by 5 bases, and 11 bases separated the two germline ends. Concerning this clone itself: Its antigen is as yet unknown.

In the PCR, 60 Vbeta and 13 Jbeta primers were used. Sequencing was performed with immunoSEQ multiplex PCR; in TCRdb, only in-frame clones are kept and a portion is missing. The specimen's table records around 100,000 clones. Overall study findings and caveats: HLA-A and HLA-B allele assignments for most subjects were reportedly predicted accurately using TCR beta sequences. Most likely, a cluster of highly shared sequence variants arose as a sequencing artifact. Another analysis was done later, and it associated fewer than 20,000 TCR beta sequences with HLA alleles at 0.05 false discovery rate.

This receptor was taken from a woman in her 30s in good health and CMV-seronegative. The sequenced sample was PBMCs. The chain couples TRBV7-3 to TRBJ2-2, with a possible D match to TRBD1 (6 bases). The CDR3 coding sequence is TGTGCCAGCAGCTTAAAGGGGGAGAGGACCGGGGAGCTGTTTTTT. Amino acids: CASSLKGERTGELFF.